This is a list of T cell receptor beta chains from one sample in a study of shared clonotypes between healthy human individuals. The assay was immunoSEQ multiplex PCR, and TCRdb's table has in-frame clones only and misses some. The sample lists 2 million to 2.5 million clones; approximately 95% were seen once. The sequencing input was naive CD4+ T cells from PBMCs. The receptors shown here come from a man between 18 and 35 years old in good health. Some clones in this sample may be carry-over from other donors' samples. The conserved cysteine and the conserved F or W are not part of the CDR3 here. Expanded clones are given a class, and other clones once, few, many or no size at all.

v_gene: TRBV28
abundance: -
CDR3aa: ASSPGGQGRGYT

v_gene: TRBV5-1
abundance: -
CDR3aa: ASSLAGDHIEQF

v_gene: TRBV10-1
abundance: -
CDR3aa: ASSTGAGTEAF

v_gene: TRBV7-9
abundance: -
CDR3aa: ASSLRLPMQGGESEAF

v_gene: TRBV5-1
abundance: -
CDR3aa: ASSLRPLNTEAF

v_gene: TRBV5-1
abundance: -
CDR3aa: ASSLVAGGAGELF

v_gene: TRBV5-1
abundance: few
CDR3aa: ASSPDSNEKLF

v_gene: TRBV5-3
abundance: -
CDR3aa: ARTGGQNQPQH

v_gene: TRBV9
abundance: -
CDR3aa: ASSVVLTDTQY

v_gene: TRBV5-1
abundance: -
CDR3aa: ASSLGGRESGELF

v_gene: TRBV30
abundance: -
CDR3aa: AWRTGLIGEQF

v_gene: TRBV5-1
abundance: -
CDR3aa: ASSLDRGEDGYT

v_gene: TRBV5-6
abundance: -
CDR3aa: ASSLVRQETQY

v_gene: TRBV11-2
abundance: -
CDR3aa: ASSGIGSYEQY

v_gene: TRBV7-9
abundance: -
CDR3aa: ASSAGTGGGETQY